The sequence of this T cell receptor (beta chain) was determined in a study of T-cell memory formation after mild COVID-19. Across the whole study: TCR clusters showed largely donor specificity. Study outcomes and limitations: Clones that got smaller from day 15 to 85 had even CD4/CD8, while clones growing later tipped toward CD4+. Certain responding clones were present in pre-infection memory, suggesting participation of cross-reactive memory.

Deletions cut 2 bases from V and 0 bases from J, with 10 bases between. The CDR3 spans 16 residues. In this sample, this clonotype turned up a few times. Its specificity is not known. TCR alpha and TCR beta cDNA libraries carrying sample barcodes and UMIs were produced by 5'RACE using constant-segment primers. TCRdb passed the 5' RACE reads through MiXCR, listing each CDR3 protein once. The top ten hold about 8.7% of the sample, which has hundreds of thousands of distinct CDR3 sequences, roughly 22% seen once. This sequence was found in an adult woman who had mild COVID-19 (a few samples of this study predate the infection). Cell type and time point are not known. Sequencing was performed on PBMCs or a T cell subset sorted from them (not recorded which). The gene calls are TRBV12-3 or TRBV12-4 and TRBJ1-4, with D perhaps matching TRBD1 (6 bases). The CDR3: CASSLYGTSTNEKLFF. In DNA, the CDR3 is TGTGCCAGCAGTTTATATGGGACATCAACTAATGAAAAACTGTTTTTT.